What follows are 8 T cell receptor beta chains derived from one specimen sequenced in a study of cytomegalovirus exposure and HLA in healthy donors. This PCR relied on a set of 60 Vbeta primers and 13 Jbeta primers. The repertoire was sequenced with immunoSEQ multiplex PCR; TCRdb's copy has only in-frame clones and lacks some. The table records approximately 100,000 clones, around 75% of them present only once. The sequencing input was PBMCs. These receptor sequences come from a man aged 45 to 65 in good health and CMV-seronegative.

The chain has TRBV29-1 and TRBJ2-7; possible D gene TRBD2, 5 bases. Trimming cost V 7 bases and J 5 bases, with 12 bases left between them. Germline V lookup: CDR1 SQVTM, CDR2 ANQGSEA. The CDR3 runs 11 residues. CDR3 in amino acids: CSGGLSNEQYF. Written as DNA, the CDR3 is TGCAGCGGAGGGTTGAGCAACGAGCAGTACTTC.

CDR3 region: CASGGEAGAYGYTF. CDR3 coding DNA: TGTGCCAGCGGGGGGGAGGCAGGCGCCTATGGCTACACCTTC. The V and J genes are TRBV6-1 and TRBJ1-2; D may be TRBD1 (5 bases). Between the trimmed V and J ends, which lost 8 bases and 4 bases, there was a span of 17 bases. CDR3 size: 14 residues. CDR1 MNHNS and CDR2 SASEGT come from the germline V gene.

This chain links TRBV9 with TRBJ2-7; TRBD2 aligns across 7 bases. The CDR3 runs 15 residues. With 0 bases clipped from V and 3 bases from J, the junction kept 6 bases outside the gene matches. Germline V gene data show CDR1 as SGDLS and CDR2 as YYNGEE. CDR3 residues: CASSVGGGGGYEQYF. The CDR3 DNA is TGTGCCAGCAGCGTAGGCGGGGGAGGAGGCTACGAGCAGTACTTC. Drawing the rest from reference TRBV9 and TRBJ2-7, the complete variable domain is DSGVTQTPKHLITATGQRVTLRCSPRSGDLSVYWYQQSLDQGLQFLIQYYNGEERAKGNILERFSAQQFPDLHSELNLSSLELGDSALYFCASSVGGGGGYEQYFGPGTRLTVT.

The table lists this clone with a few counts. The chain employs TRBV11-3 and TRBJ1-1; weak D call: TRBD1 (5 bases). Per germline, CDR1 SGHNT and CDR2 YENEEA. Trimming took 2 bases from V and 1 from J, leaving 5 bases between them. CDR3 length: 13 amino acids. In DNA form, the CDR3 reads TGTGCCAGCAGCTTAAGGGGGAACACTGAAGCTTTCTTT. Its translation: CASSLRGNTEAFF.

CDR3 protein: CASTKLPGQGASGANVLTF. The CDR3 DNA reads TGTGCCAGCACCAAACTCCCGGGACAGGGGGCATCTGGGGCCAACGTCCTGACTTTC. The chain links TRBV5-5 to TRBJ2-6, with 12 positions matching TRBD1. J was trimmed by 1 base and V by 6 bases; bases with no gene match: 11. The CDR3 has 19 amino acids. Germline CDR1 and CDR2: SGHKS and YYEKEE (reference sequence).

The rearrangement links TRBV28 to TRBJ2-1, with 7 bases identical to TRBD1. Germline CDR1 MDHEN, CDR2 SYDVKM. The CDR3 is 15 amino acids. J lost 4 bases, V lost 2 bases, and 5 bases had no gene match. In DNA, the CDR3 is TGTGCCAGCAGTTTACCCGGGACAGTATACAATGAGCAGTTCTTC. Its protein product is CASSLPGTVYNEQFF.

This chain connects TRBV28 to TRBJ2-3; possibly TRBD1 for D (5 bases). V was clipped by 4 bases and J by 1 base, with 12 bases between them. The V gene's germline CDR1 is MDHEN and CDR2 SYDVKM. This CDR3 region has 15 residues. This chain's CDR3 is CASSSLGAGTDTQYF. The DNA for the CDR3 is TGTGCCAGCAGTTCCCTAGGGGCTGGCACAGATACGCAGTATTTT.

The chain has TRBV19 and TRBJ2-7; 7 nucleotides match TRBD2. Germline CDR1 LNHDA, CDR2 SQIVND (reference sequence). V shed 5 bases, J shed 6 bases, and the junction held 7 bases outside the gene matches. This CDR3 has 13 amino acids. CDR3 nucleotide sequence: TGTGCCAGTAGTTTTCAGCGGGATTCCGAGCAGTACTTC. Translated, it gives CASSFQRDSEQYF.